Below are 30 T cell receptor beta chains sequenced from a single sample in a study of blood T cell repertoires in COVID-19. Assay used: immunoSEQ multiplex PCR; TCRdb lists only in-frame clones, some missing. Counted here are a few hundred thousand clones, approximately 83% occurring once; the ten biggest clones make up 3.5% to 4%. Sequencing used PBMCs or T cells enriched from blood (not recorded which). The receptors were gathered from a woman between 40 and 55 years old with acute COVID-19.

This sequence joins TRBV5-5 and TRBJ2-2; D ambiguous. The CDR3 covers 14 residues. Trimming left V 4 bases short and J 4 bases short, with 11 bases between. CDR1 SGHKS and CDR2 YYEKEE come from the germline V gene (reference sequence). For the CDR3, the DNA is TGTGCCAGCAGCGCAACAGTGCCCACCGGGGAGCTGTTTTTT. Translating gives CASSATVPTGELFF. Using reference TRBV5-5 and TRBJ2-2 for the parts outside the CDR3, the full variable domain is DAGVTQSPTHLIKTRGQQVTLRCSPISGHKSVSWYQQVLGQGPQFIFQYYEKEERGRGNFPDRFSARQFPNYSSELNVNALLLGDSALYLCASSATVPTGELFFGEGSRLTVL.

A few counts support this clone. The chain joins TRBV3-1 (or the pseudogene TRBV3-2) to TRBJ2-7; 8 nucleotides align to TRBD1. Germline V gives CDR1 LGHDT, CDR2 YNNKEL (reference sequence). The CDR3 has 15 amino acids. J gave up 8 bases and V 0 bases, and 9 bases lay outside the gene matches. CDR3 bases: TGTGCCAGCAGCCAAGATCAAACAGGGGGTTCGAAGCAGTACTTC. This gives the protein CASSQDQTGGSKQYF.

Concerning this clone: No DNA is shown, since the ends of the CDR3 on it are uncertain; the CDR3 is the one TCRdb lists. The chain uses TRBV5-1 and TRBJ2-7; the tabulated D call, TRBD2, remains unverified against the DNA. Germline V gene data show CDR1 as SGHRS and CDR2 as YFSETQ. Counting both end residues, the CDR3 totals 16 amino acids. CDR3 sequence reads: CASSSSTSGPLGGQYF.

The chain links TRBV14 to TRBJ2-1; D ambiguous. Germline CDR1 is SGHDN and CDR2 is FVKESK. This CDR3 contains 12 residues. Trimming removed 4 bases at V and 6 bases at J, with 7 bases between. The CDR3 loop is CASSLAINEQFF. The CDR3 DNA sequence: TGTGCCAGCAGCCTAGCCATCAATGAGCAGTTCTTC.

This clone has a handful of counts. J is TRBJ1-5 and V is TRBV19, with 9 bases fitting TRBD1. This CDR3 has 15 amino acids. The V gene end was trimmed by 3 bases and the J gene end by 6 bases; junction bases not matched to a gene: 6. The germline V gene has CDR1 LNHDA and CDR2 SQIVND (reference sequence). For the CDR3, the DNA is TGTGCCAGTAGTATGGGGACAGGGCTTCCTCAGCCCCAGCATTTT. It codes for CASSMGTGLPQPQHF.

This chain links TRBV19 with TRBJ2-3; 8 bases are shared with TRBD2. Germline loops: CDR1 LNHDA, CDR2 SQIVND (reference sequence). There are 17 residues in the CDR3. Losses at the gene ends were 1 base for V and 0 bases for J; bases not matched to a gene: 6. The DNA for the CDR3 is TGTGCCAGTAGTATAGTGGTAGCGGGACTGAGCACAGATACGCAGTATTTT. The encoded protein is CASSIVVAGLSTDTQYF.

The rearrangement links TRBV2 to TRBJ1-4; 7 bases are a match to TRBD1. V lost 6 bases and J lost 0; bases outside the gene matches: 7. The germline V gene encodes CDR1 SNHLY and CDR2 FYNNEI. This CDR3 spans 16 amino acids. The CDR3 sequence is CASRTGTGATNEKLFF. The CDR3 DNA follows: TGTGCCAGCAGGACAGGGACGGGTGCAACTAATGAAAAACTGTTTTTT.

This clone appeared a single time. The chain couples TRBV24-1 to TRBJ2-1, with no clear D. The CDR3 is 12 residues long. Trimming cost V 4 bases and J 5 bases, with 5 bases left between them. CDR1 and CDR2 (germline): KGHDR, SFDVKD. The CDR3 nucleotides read TGTGCCACCAGTGACCCAAACAATGAGCAGTTCTTC. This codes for CATSDPNNEQFF.

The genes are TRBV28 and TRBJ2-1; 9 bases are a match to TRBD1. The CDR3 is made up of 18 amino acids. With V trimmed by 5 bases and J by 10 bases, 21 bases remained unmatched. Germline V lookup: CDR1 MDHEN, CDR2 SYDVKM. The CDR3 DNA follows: TGTGCCAGCAGTCCACCCCCGGGACAGGGTCCCTCTAAGGGAGAGCAGTTCTTC. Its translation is CASSPPPGQGPSKGEQFF.

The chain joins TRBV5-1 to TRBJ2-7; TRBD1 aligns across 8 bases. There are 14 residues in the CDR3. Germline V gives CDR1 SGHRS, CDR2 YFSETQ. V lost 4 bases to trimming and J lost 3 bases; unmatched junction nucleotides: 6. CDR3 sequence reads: CASSRGTGLYEQYF. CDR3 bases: TGCGCCAGCAGCAGAGGGACAGGCCTCTACGAGCAGTACTTC.

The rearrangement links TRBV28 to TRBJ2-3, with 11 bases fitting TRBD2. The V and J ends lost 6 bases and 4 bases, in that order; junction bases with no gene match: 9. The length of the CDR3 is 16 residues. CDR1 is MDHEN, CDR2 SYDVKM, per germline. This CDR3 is CASRVRALAGADTQYF. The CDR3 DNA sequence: TGTGCCAGCAGGGTCCGGGCACTAGCGGGAGCAGATACGCAGTATTTT.

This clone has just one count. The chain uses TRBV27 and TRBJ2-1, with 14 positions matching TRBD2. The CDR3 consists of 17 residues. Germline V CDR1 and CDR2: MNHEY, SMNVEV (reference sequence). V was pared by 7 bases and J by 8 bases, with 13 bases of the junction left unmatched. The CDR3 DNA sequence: TGTGCCAGCACCTACAGCTCCGGGACTAGCGGGAGTTATGAGCAGTTCTTC. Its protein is CASTYSSGTSGSYEQFF.

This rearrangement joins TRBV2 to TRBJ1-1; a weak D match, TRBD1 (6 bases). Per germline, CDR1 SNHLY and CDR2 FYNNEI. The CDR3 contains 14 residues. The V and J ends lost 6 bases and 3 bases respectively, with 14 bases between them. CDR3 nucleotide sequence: TGTGCCAGCAGACCACAGGGAATTTACACTGAAGCTTTCTTT. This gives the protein CASRPQGIYTEAFF.

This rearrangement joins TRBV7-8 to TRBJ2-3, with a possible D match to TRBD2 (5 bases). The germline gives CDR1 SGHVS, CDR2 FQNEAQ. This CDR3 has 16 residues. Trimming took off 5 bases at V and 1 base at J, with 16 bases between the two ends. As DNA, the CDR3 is TGTGCCAGCAGCCAGATAAGGACTCGCGGCACAGATACGCAGTATTTT. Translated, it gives CASSQIRTRGTDTQYF. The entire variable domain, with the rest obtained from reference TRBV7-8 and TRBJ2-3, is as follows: GAGVSQSPRYKVAKRGQDVALRCDPISGHVSLFWYQQALGQGPEFLTYFQNEAQLDKSGLPSDRFFAERPEGSVSTLKIQRTQQEDSAVYLCASSQIRTRGTDTQYFGPGTRLTVL.

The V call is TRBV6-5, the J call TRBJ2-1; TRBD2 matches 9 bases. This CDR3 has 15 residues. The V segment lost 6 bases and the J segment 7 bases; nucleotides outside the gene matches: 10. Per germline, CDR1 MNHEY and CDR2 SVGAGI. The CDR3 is CASRPTSGGNNEQFF. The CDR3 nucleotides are TGTGCCAGCAGACCGACTAGCGGAGGAAATAATGAGCAGTTCTTC.

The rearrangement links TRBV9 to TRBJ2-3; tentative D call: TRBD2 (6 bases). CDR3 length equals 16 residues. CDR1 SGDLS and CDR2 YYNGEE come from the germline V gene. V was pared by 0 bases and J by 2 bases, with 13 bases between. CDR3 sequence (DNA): TGTGCCAGCAGCGTAGAAGGTAGCGGATACACAGATACGCAGTATTTT. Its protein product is CASSVEGSGYTDTQYF.

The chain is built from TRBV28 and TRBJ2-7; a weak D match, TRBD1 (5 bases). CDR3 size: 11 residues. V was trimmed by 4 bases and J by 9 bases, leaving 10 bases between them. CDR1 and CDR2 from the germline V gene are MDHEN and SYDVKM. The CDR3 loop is CASSSGIGQYF. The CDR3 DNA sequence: TGTGCCAGCAGTTCAGGGATCGGGCAGTACTTC.

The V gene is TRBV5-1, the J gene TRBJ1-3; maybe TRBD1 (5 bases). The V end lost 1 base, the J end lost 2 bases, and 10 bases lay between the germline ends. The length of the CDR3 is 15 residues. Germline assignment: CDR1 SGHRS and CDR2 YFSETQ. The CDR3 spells CASSLRGDPGNTIYF. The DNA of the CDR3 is TGCGCCAGCAGCTTGAGGGGTGACCCTGGAAACACCATATATTTT. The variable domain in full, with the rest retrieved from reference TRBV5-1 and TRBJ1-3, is KAGVTQTPRYLIKTRGQQVTLSCSPISGHRSVSWYQQTPGQGLQFLFEYFSETQRNKGNFPGRFSGRQFSNSRSEMNVSTLELGDSALYLCASSLRGDPGNTIYFGEGSWLTVV.

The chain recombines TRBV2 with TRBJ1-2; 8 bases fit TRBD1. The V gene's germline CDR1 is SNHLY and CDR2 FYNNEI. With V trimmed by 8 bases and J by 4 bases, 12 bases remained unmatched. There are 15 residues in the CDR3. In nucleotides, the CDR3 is TGTGCCAGCCGCTATTGGACAGGGATCAGCTATGGCTACACCTTC. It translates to CASRYWTGISYGYTF. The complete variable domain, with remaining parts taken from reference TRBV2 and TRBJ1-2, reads EPEVTQTPSHQVTQMGQEVILRCVPISNHLYFYWYRQILGQKVEFLVSFYNNEISEKSEIFDDQFSVERPDGSNFTLKIRSTKLEDSAMYFCASRYWTGISYGYTFGSGTRLTVV.

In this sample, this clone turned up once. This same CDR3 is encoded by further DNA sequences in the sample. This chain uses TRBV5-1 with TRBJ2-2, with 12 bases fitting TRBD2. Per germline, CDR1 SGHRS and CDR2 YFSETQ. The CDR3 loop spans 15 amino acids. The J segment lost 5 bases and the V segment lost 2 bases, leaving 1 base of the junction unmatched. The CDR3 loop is CASSLTSGRTGELFF. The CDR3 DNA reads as TGCGCCAGCAGCTTAACTAGCGGGAGGACCGGGGAGCTGTTTTTT.

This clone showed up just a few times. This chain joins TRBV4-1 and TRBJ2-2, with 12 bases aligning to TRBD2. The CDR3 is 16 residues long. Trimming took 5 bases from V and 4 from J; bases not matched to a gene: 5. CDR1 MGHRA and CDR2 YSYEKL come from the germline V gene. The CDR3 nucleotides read TGCGCCAGCAGCGGCGGACTAGCGGGACTCACCGGGGAGCTGTTTTTT. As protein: CASSGGLAGLTGELFF.

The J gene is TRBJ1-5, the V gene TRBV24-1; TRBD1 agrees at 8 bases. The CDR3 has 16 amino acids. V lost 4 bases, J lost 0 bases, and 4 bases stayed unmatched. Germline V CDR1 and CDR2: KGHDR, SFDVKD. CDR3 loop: CATSDRDRYSNQPQHF. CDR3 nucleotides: TGTGCCACCAGTGACAGGGACAGGTATAGCAATCAGCCCCAGCATTTT.

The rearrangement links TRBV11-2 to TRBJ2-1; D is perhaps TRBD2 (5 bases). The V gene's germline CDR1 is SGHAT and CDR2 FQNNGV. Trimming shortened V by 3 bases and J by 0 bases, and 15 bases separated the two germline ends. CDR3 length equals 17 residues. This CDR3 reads CASSLERVGSSYNEQFF. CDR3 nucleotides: TGTGCCAGCAGCTTGGAGAGGGTCGGAAGCTCCTACAATGAGCAGTTCTTC.

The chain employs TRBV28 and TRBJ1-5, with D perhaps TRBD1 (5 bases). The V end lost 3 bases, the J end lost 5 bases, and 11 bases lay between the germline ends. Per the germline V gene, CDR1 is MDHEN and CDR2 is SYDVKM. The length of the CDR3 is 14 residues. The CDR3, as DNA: TGTGCCAGCAGTTTGGACACAGGTTATCAGCCCCAGCATTTT. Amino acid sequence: CASSLDTGYQPQHF. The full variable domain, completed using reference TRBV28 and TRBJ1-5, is DVKVTQSSRYLVKRTGEKVFLECVQDMDHENMFWYRQDPGLGLRLIYFSYDVKMKEKGDIPEGYSVSREKKERFSLILESASTNQTSMYLCASSLDTGYQPQHFGDGTRLSIL.

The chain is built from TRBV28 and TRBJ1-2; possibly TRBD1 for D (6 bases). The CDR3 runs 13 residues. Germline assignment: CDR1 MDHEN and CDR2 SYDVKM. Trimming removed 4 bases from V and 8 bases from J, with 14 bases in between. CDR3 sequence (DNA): TGTGCCAGCAGTTCCGGGGGGCTGAGAGGCTACACCTTC. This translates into CASSSGGLRGYTF.

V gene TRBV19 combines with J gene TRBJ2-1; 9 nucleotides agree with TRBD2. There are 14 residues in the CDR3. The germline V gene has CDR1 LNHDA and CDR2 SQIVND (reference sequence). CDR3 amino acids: CAAGGRGSYNEQFF. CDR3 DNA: TGTGCGGCGGGGGGGAGAGGCTCCTACAATGAGCAGTTCTTC.

The CDR3: CASSFRTSPGELFF. The CDR3 nucleotides read TGTGCCAGCAGCTTCAGGACTAGCCCCGGGGAGCTGTTTTTT. The chain combines TRBV7-9 with TRBJ2-2; 8 positions agree with TRBD2. The trim removed 3 bases at V and 6 bases at J, leaving 3 bases unmatched. The CDR3 covers 14 residues. Per the germline V gene, CDR1 is SEHNR and CDR2 is FQNEAQ (reference sequence). The variable domain in full, completed from reference TRBV7-9 and TRBJ2-2, reads DTGVSQNPRHKITKRGQNVTFRCDPISEHNRLYWYRQTLGQGPEFLTYFQNEAQLEKSRLLSDRFSAERPKGSFSTLEIQRTEQGDSAMYLCASSFRTSPGELFFGEGSRLTVL.

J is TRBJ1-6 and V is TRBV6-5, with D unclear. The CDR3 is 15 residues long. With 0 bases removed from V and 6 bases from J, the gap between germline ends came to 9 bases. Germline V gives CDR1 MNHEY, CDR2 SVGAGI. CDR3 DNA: TGTGCCAGCAGTTACTCGACACAGATTAATTCACCCCTCCACTTT. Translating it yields CASSYSTQINSPLHF.

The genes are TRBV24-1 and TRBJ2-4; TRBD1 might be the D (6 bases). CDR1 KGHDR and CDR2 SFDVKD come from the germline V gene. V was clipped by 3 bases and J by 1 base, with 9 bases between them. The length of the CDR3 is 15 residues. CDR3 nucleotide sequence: TGTGCCACCAGTGATCCTACAGGGGCCAAAAACATTCAGTACTTC. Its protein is CATSDPTGAKNIQYF.

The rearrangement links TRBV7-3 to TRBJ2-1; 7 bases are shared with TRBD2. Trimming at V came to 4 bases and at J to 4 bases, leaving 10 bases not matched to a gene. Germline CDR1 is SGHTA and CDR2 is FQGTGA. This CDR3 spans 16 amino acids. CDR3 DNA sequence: TGTGCCAGCAGCTCTTCTCGTAGCGGGCCATACAATGAGCAGTTCTTC. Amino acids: CASSSSRSGPYNEQFF.